The 12 T cell receptor beta chains below all came from one sample that was sequenced in a study of T cell repertoires in cytomegalovirus infection. TCRdb reprocessed the reads with MiXCR, giving one entry per CDR3 protein. The table lists roughly 700,000 distinct CDR3 sequences, 30% to 40% of them singletons, with about 20% in the top ten. No antigen has been identified for these receptors. The sample was cultured PBMCs, taken from culture after CMV antigen stimulation. The receptors stem from a human donor in good health (CMV status not recorded). Some clones in this sample may be carry-over from other donors' samples.

This clonotype has a handful of counts. J is TRBJ2-4 and V is TRBV30; 7 bases fit TRBD1. The CDR3 runs 15 residues. Losses at the gene ends were 3 bases for V and 3 bases for J; bases not matched to a gene: 8. Germline CDR1 GTSNPN, CDR2 SVGIG (reference sequence). The CDR3: CAWSQGQSIKNIQYF. For the CDR3, the DNA is TGTGCCTGGAGCCAGGGACAGTCCATCAAAAACATTCAGTACTTC. The variable domain in full, with the rest retrieved from reference TRBV30 and TRBJ2-4, is SQTIHQWPATLVQPVGSPLSLECTVEGTSNPNLYWYRQAAGRGLQLLFYSVGIGQISSEVPQNLSASRPQDRQFILSSKKLLLSDSGFYLCAWSQGQSIKNIQYFGAGTRLSVL.

This clonotype has only a few counts. The chain combines TRBV11-3 with TRBJ1-1; TRBD1 matches at 9 bases. Germline assignment: CDR1 SGHNT and CDR2 YENEEA. This CDR3 contains 12 residues. The V gene end was trimmed by 4 bases and the J gene end by 10 bases; junction bases not matched to a gene: 4. CDR3 nucleotide sequence: TGTGCCAGCAGCTCGGACAGGGGATTAGCTTTCTTT. Translation: CASSSDRGLAFF.

This clonotype was detected only once. V gene TRBV10-3 combines with J gene TRBJ1-1, with D tentatively TRBD1 (5 bases). The CDR3 totals 14 residues. Germline V gene sequence: CDR1 ENHRY, CDR2 SYGVKD. With 4 bases removed from V and 5 bases from J, the gap between germline ends came to 14 bases. CDR3 sequence (DNA): TGTGCCATCAGTGTACAGCAGGGACGGACTGAAGCTTTCTTT. It specifies CAISVQQGRTEAFF.

This clonotype came up many times. V and J are TRBV7-2 and TRBJ1-2; D not certain. Trimming stripped 1 base from V and 2 bases from J, with 5 bases between. The CDR3 is 13 residues long. Germline CDR1 SGHTA, CDR2 FQGNSA. In nucleotides, the CDR3 is TGTGCCAGCAGCTTAGTAGGCAACTATGGCTACACCTTC. It is translated as CASSLVGNYGYTF. Together with reference TRBV7-2 and TRBJ1-2, the CDR3 gives the full variable domain: GAGVSQSPSNKVTEKGKDVELRCDPISGHTALYWYRQSLGQGLEFLIYFQGNSAPDKSGLPSDRFSAERTGGSVSTLTIQRTQQEDSAVYLCASSLVGNYGYTFGSGTRLTVV.

The chain recombines TRBV7-2 with TRBJ1-2; D possibly corresponds to TRBD1 (5 bases). V lost 5 bases, J lost 3 bases, and 10 bases lay in between. Germline assignment: CDR1 SGHTA and CDR2 FQGNSA. This CDR3 spans 13 amino acids. CDR3: CASSPPTDYGYTF. The CDR3 nucleotides read TGTGCCAGCAGCCCCCCGACAGACTATGGCTACACCTTC. Based on the CDR3 plus reference TRBV7-2 and TRBJ1-2, the full variable domain is GAGVSQSPSNKVTEKGKDVELRCDPISGHTALYWYRQSLGQGLEFLIYFQGNSAPDKSGLPSDRFSAERTGGSVSTLTIQRTQQEDSAVYLCASSPPTDYGYTFGSGTRLTVV.

This chain joins TRBV12-3 or TRBV12-4 and TRBJ1-1, with a tentative D call TRBD1 (6 bases). V gave up 3 bases and J gave up 7 bases, with 21 bases separating them. The CDR3 has 16 residues. This CDR3 is CASSFSRGLLKFEAFF. The CDR3 coding sequence is TGTGCCAGCAGTTTTAGCCGGGGGCTATTAAAGTTTGAAGCTTTCTTT.

In its sample, this clonotype was seen a few times. This rearrangement joins TRBV12-3 or TRBV12-4 to TRBJ2-3, with 7 bases identical to TRBD2. The J segment lost 4 bases and the V segment lost 5 bases, leaving 9 bases of the junction unmatched. The CDR3 covers 15 residues. The CDR3 loop reads CASSPPLAPADTQYF. Here the CDR3 DNA reads TGTGCCAGCAGTCCGCCACTAGCGCCAGCAGATACGCAGTATTTT.

A word on this clonotype: At one end, the junction sequence differs from germline, possibly due to a read error. This sequence joins TRBV19 and TRBJ2-6; tentatively, D is TRBD1 (5 bases). This CDR3 has 15 amino acids. Germline CDR1 reads LNHDA; CDR2 reads SQIVND (reference sequence). The CDR3 reads CASSISGSGANVLSF. In nucleotides, the CDR3 is TGTGCCAGTAGTATCAGTGGTTCTGGGGCCAACGTCCTGAGTTTC.

In this sample, this clonotype turned up a few times. This chain links TRBV27 with TRBJ2-7; 11 bases fit TRBD1. The CDR3 is 15 residues long. V lost 5 bases to trimming and J lost 7 bases; unmatched junction nucleotides: 10. Germline CDR1 and CDR2: MNHEY and SMNVEV (reference sequence). CDR3 protein: CASSPRDRGLREQYF. Written as DNA, the CDR3 is TGTGCCAGCAGTCCACGGGACAGGGGGTTGAGGGAGCAGTACTTC.

This clonotype appeared a single time. The V gene is TRBV27, the J gene TRBJ2-4; 7 bases are shared with TRBD1. This CDR3 has 15 amino acids. V trimming: 4 bases; J trimming: 5 bases; junction bases outside the gene matches: 8. Germline values: CDR1 MNHEY, CDR2 SMNVEV (reference sequence). In nucleotides, the CDR3 is TGTGCCAGCAGTTCGCTTACCGGGACAGAAAACATTCAGTACTTC. Protein: CASSSLTGTENIQYF.

The rearrangement joins TRBV20-1 to TRBJ2-5; D perhaps matches TRBD2 (6 bases). The V end lost 6 bases, the J end lost 5 bases, and 28 bases lay between the germline ends. The CDR3 contains 17 residues. Germline CDR1 reads DFQATT; CDR2 reads SNEGSKA (reference sequence). CDR3 sequence (DNA): TGCAGTGCCCCCTCCGGTTGGGGCCTCGGCGGAGGGGAGACCCAGTACTTC. It yields the protein CSAPSGWGLGGGETQYF.

This clonotype was picked up a small number of times. The chain combines TRBV19 with TRBJ1-1; maybe TRBD1 (5 bases). Germline V gene data show CDR1 as LNHDA and CDR2 as SQIVND (reference sequence). CDR3 length equals 15 residues. V gave up 9 bases and J gave up 3 bases, with 20 bases separating them. DNA of the CDR3: TGTGCCAGCCGGGACGTCGAAAGAGCCCACACTGAAGCTTTCTTT. Translated, it gives CASRDVERAHTEAFF.